What follows are 28 T cell receptor beta chains derived from one specimen sequenced in a study of blood T cells in healthy people across ages. PCR was performed a second time for about 7 to 11 cycles using a sample-barcoded 5' primer and a J-beta primer mix. TCRdb redid the calling of the 5' RACE reads with MiXCR, one entry per CDR3 protein. This sample has around 800,000 distinct CDR3 sequences, with about 62% found just once. The sequenced sample consisted of blood. These receptors were obtained from a man aged 30 to 45 in good health.

This clonotype appeared a few times. The chain combines TRBV30 with TRBJ1-2, with 7 bases aligning to TRBD1. Germline CDR1 GTSNPN, CDR2 SVGIG (reference sequence). J lost 7 bases, V lost 0 bases, and 5 bases had no gene match. The CDR3 length is 13 residues. The CDR3 nucleotides are TGTGCCTGGAGTGTAGTGAACAGGGGTGGCTACACCTTC. This codes for CAWSVVNRGGYTF.

V gene TRBV5-6 combines with J gene TRBJ2-5; maybe TRBD1 (6 bases). The J call is in doubt because the DNA end fits TRBJ2-7 better. This CDR3 is 14 amino acids long. The germline gives CDR1 SGHDT, CDR2 YYEEEE. The CDR3, as DNA: TGTGCCAGCAGCTTGTACAGGGTCACCTACGAGCAGTACTTC. It specifies CASSLYRVTYEQYF.

This rearrangement joins TRBV10-3 to TRBJ1-5; weak D call: TRBD1 (6 bases). Germline CDR1 is ENHRY and CDR2 is SYGVKD. The CDR3 runs 15 residues. The V end was cut by 3 bases, the J end by 4 bases, with 13 bases between. CDR3 coding DNA: TGTGCCATCAGTGAAGGGGGAGACAGAAATCAGCCCCAGCATTTT. It codes for CAISEGGDRNQPQHF.

V gene TRBV20-1 combines with J gene TRBJ2-2; D is ambiguous. CDR1 and CDR2 (germline): DFQATT, SNEGSKA (reference sequence). The V gene lost 1 base and the J gene lost 2 bases, with 11 bases spanning the gap. The CDR3 runs 15 residues. In nucleotides, the CDR3 is TGCAGTGCTAGAGTTGGTACCCGCAACACCGGGGAGCTGTTTTTT. Translated: CSARVGTRNTGELFF.

The table lists this clonotype with a few counts. This sequence joins TRBV12-3 or TRBV12-4 and TRBJ2-4; D is uncertain. The DNA end lines up better with TRBJ2-7; the J call may be wrong. The CDR3 runs to 12 residues. CDR3 loop: CASRKLGYEQYF. DNA for the CDR3: TGTGCCAGCAGAAAATTGGGATACGAGCAGTACTTC.

This clonotype came up a few times. The rearrangement uses TRBV28 and TRBJ2-5, with D tentatively TRBD1 or TRBD2 (5 bases each). The V end lost 4 bases, the J end lost 8 bases, and 20 bases lay between the germline ends. The CDR3 runs to 15 residues. Germline CDR1 MDHEN, CDR2 SYDVKM. CDR3 sequence: CASSSLPLGERTQYF. In DNA, the CDR3 is TGTGCCAGCAGTTCCCTCCCCCTGGGGGAGCGTACCCAGTACTTC.

The count of this clonotype is one. The chain has TRBV6-6 and TRBJ2-3; D ambiguous. The V and J ends lost 6 bases and 6 bases respectively, with 7 bases between them. The CDR3 is 11 residues long. Germline V gene lookup returns CDR1 MNHNY and CDR2 SVGAGI (reference sequence). The CDR3 protein is CASRVPDTQYF. DNA for the CDR3: TGTGCCAGCAGGGTCCCGGATACGCAGTATTTT.

This clonotype was seen a handful of times. This chain links TRBV20-1 with TRBJ2-7; weak D call: TRBD2 (6 bases). V dropped 1 base and J dropped 0 bases, with 13 bases sitting between them. Germline V lookup: CDR1 DFQATT, CDR2 SNEGSKA (reference sequence). The CDR3 extends over 15 amino acids. The CDR3 DNA is TGCAGTGCTAGAGCCGGGGTGGGGGGCTCCTACGAGCAGTACTTC. It yields the protein CSARAGVGGSYEQYF.

The genes are TRBV5-1 and TRBJ1-2; 9 bases match TRBD1. Germline V gene lookup returns CDR1 SGHRS and CDR2 YFSETQ. The length of the CDR3 is 15 residues. V lost 0 bases, J lost 7 bases, and 7 bases stayed unmatched. As DNA, the CDR3 is TGCGCCAGCAGCTTGGGCCACAGGGGGCCGGGTGGCTACACCTTC. Residues: CASSLGHRGPGGYTF.

There are a few counts of this clonotype. The J gene is TRBJ2-5, the V gene TRBV7-2; 12 nucleotides agree with TRBD2. V lost 1 base to trimming and J lost 10 bases; unmatched junction nucleotides: 4. Germline values: CDR1 SGHTA, CDR2 FQGNSA. The CDR3 consists of 14 residues. The CDR3 DNA is TGTGCCAGCAGCTTAGTAGAGACTAGCGGGGGCCAGTACTTC. This gives the protein CASSLVETSGGQYF.

This clonotype was counted a few times. The genes are TRBV28 and TRBJ1-2; TRBD1 might be the D (5 bases). The CDR3 extends over 13 amino acids. V lost 5 bases, J lost 8 bases, and 15 bases lay in between. Germline values: CDR1 MDHEN, CDR2 SYDVKM. This CDR3 reads CASSAAGWGGYTF. The CDR3 region has the DNA TGTGCCAGCAGTGCGGCAGGGTGGGGCGGCTACACCTTC.

This clonotype was detected only once. The chain joins TRBV6-2 or TRBV6-3 to TRBJ2-5; D call uncertain. In germline, CDR1 is MNHEY, CDR2 SVGEGT. V lost 2 bases to trimming and J lost 2 bases, with 12 bases between them. The CDR3 runs 15 residues. The CDR3 nucleotides read TGTGCCAGCAGTTACAGTGAATTGGCTCAAGAGACCCAGTACTTC. Translation gives CASSYSELAQETQYF.

This sequence joins TRBV28 and TRBJ2-5; TRBD1 aligns across 7 bases. The closer fit of TRBJ2-7 to the DNA end suggests the J call may be wrong. CDR1 and CDR2 (germline): MDHEN, SYDVKM. This CDR3 is 14 amino acids long. This CDR3 reads CASSLPGGLNEQYF. The CDR3 coding sequence is TGTGCCAGCAGCCTCCCAGGGGGTTTGAACGAGCAGTACTTC.

CDR3 nucleotide sequence: TGCAGCGGTGACAGGGTGGGTTTGAACACTGAAGCTTTCTTT. The encoded protein is CSGDRVGLNTEAFF. V gene TRBV29-1 combines with J gene TRBJ1-1, with 7 positions matching TRBD1. CDR3 size: 14 residues. Germline CDR1 SQVTM, CDR2 ANQGSEA. Trimming removed 7 bases from V and 0 bases from J; junction bases left unmatched: 8.

The genes are TRBV15 and TRBJ1-2; 10 positions agree with TRBD1. V lost 1 base and J lost 3; bases outside the gene matches: 2. Germline assignment: CDR1 LNHNV and CDR2 YYDKDF (reference sequence). There are 15 residues in the CDR3. CDR3 residues: CATSRGQGADYGYTF. The CDR3, as DNA: TGTGCCACCAGCAGAGGACAGGGGGCGGACTATGGCTACACCTTC.

This chain connects TRBV7-2 to TRBJ2-3; 8 positions agree with TRBD2. This CDR3 has 14 residues. CDR1 and CDR2 (germline): SGHTA, FQGNSA. J lost 4 bases, V lost 6 bases, and 6 bases had no gene match. The CDR3 nucleotides are TGTGCCAGCAGAGGCTCAGCGGGGGCAGATACGCAGTATTTT. It is translated as CASRGSAGADTQYF.

This clonotype showed up just a few times. The chain recombines TRBV29-1 with TRBJ1-2, with 9 positions matching TRBD1. Trimming removed 6 bases from V and 2 bases from J; junction bases left unmatched: 10. In germline, CDR1 is SQVTM, CDR2 ANQGSEA. There are 15 residues in the CDR3. The chain's CDR3 is CSVKGTGSPNYGYTF. The CDR3 DNA reads as TGCAGCGTGAAAGGGACAGGGTCACCAAACTATGGCTACACCTTC.

The rearrangement joins TRBV7-9 to TRBJ1-6, with 9 bases that match TRBD1. Germline V gives CDR1 SEHNR, CDR2 FQNEAQ (reference sequence). This CDR3 has 12 residues. The V gene end was trimmed by 11 bases and the J gene end by 7 bases; junction bases not matched to a gene: 3. CDR3 loop: CAGQGMNSPLHF. Written as DNA, the CDR3 is TGTGCCGGACAGGGGATGAATTCACCCCTCCACTTT.

This clonotype was seen only a few times. DNA of the CDR3: TGTGCCAGCAGACCAGGACTAGCGGGGGCCAACGAGCAGTACTTC. Translation gives CASRPGLAGANEQYF. The chain couples TRBV12-3 or TRBV12-4 to TRBJ2-7, with TRBD2 identical over 13 bases. The V and J ends lost 6 bases and 5 bases, in that order; junction bases with no gene match: 7. The CDR3 totals 15 residues.

The chain employs TRBV6-1 and TRBJ2-3; D is perhaps TRBD2 (5 bases). CDR1 MNHNS and CDR2 SASEGT come from the germline V gene. V gave up 4 bases and J gave up 0 bases, with 11 bases separating them. The CDR3 is 15 amino acids. This chain's CDR3 is CASSVQRTSTDTQYF. CDR3 coding DNA: TGTGCCAGCAGTGTCCAGCGGACTAGCACAGATACGCAGTATTTT.

The chain recombines TRBV20-1 with TRBJ2-2; 10 bases match TRBD2. This CDR3 is built from 14 residues. CDR1 and CDR2 (germline): DFQATT, SNEGSKA (reference sequence). Losses at the gene ends were 6 bases for V and 7 bases for J; bases not matched to a gene: 8. CDR3 DNA: TGCAGTGCCCCTGGAGCGGGGGGGATCGGGGAGCTGTTTTTT. Its protein is CSAPGAGGIGELFF.

This clonotype was seen a few times. This sequence joins TRBV11-2 and TRBJ1-2, with 8 bases fitting TRBD1. Germline V gene sequence: CDR1 SGHAT, CDR2 FQNNGV. This CDR3 has 14 amino acids. J was trimmed by 2 bases and V by 8 bases; bases with no gene match: 7. Here the CDR3 DNA reads TGTGCCAGCCTCCCGGACAGGGAAAACTATGGCTACACCTTC. This translates into CASLPDRENYGYTF.

A note on this clonotype: It may be a read error: a sequence one base away is much more abundant. CDR3 residues: CGVLGGIGTGLSYEQYF. The CDR3 DNA follows: TGCGGCGTACTAGGCGGTATTGGGACAGGACTCTCCTACGAGCAGTACTTC. The genes are TRBV29-1 and TRBJ2-7; 8 positions agree with TRBD1. This CDR3 has 17 residues. Germline CDR1 is SQVTM and CDR2 is ANQGSEA.

The chain joins TRBV7-2 to TRBJ1-2; 7 nucleotides agree with TRBD1. V lost 2 bases and J lost 5; bases outside the gene matches: 8. The CDR3 covers 15 residues. Germline CDR1 is SGHTA and CDR2 is FQGNSA. The CDR3 DNA reads as TGTGCCAGCAGCTTATATGACAGGGTGGAGTATGGCTACACCTTC. Encoded protein: CASSLYDRVEYGYTF.

The gene calls are TRBV7-9 and TRBJ2-1; D may be TRBD1 (6 bases). Germline-derived CDR1 and CDR2 are SEHNR and FQNEAQ (reference sequence). This CDR3 region has 11 residues. V was pared by 6 bases and J by 12 bases, with 12 bases between. CDR3 coding DNA: TGTGCCAGCAGTTCAGGGGTTCTGCAGTTCTTC. Residues: CASSSGVLQFF.

This clonotype has more than one count but fewer than ten. The chain is built from TRBV5-1 and TRBJ2-1, with 10 positions matching TRBD2. Germline CDR1 is SGHRS and CDR2 is YFSETQ. After removal of 3 bases from V and 8 bases from J, the junction contained 5 bases not matched to a gene. CDR3 size: 14 residues. CDR3 sequence (DNA): TGCGCCAGCAGCTCCAGCGGGGGGGCGTATGAGCAGTTCTTC. Its translation: CASSSSGGAYEQFF.

This chain joins TRBV18 and TRBJ2-1; 9 positions agree with TRBD1. V was clipped by 5 bases and J by 6 bases; unmatched bases: 8. Germline V CDR1 and CDR2: KGHSH, LQKENI. This CDR3 has 15 residues. This CDR3 reads CASSTTGGAPNEQFF. For the CDR3, the DNA is TGTGCCAGCTCAACTACAGGGGGCGCACCCAATGAGCAGTTCTTC.

The gene calls are TRBV7-3 and TRBJ1-2; tentatively, D is TRBD1 (6 bases). Trimming cost V 5 bases and J 6 bases, with 19 bases left between them. The CDR3 contains 15 residues. Germline V gives CDR1 SGHTA, CDR2 FQGTGA. CDR3 bases: TGTGCCAGCAGCGCCACAGGGCTCCTGGGTGATGGCTACACCTTC. It codes for CASSATGLLGDGYTF. Full variable domain (rest looked up from reference TRBV7-3 and TRBJ1-2): GAGVSQTPSNKVTEKGKYVELRCDPISGHTALYWYRQSLGQGPEFLIYFQGTGAADDSGLPNDRFFAVRPEGSVSTLKIQRTERGDSAVYLCASSATGLLGDGYTFGSGTRLTVV.